This note documents a single T cell receptor (beta chain) sequence. The count of this clone is one. The antigen it recognizes is unknown. No clone much larger than this one lies a single base away; base qualities are absent. This entry comes from a study of blood T cell repertoires in COVID-19 (dated by TCRdb to 2018 to 2020). Notes on the research overall: Samples covering the acute and convalescent phases of COVID-19 were provided by collaborators in the United States, Italy and Spain. HLA class I and class II types, where available, came from metadata supplied by the sample provider rather than from assay-based typing. The prospective study material was composed of cDNA or gDNA derived from T cells, B-cell-depleted T cells, or PBMCs. A freely available public database, intended as a resource for researchers studying the immune response to SARS-CoV-2, is where the repertoires were released. Subjects who had been exposed to COVID-19, were actively infected with it, or had recovered from it provided the deeply sampled blood TCRbeta repertoires that made up the dataset. The samples were drawn from the first 160 participants of the ongoing ImmuneRACE study and from 1,254 subjects provided by 6 global collaborators. The sample metadata nearly always contained a de-identified subject ID, COVID-19 status, age in years and sex. What the authors observed across the whole study: Clinical and demographic metadata were provided uncurated, with the amount varying by source and participant.

One collaborating source in Seattle enrolled patients while the patients were actively infected and followed the patients over time throughout the course of disease. Each collaborating institution followed its own protocols to collect whole blood in K2EDTA tubes. For TCRbeta analysis, collaborator samples were shipped as frozen whole blood, as isolated PBMCs, or as DNA extracted from either sample type. The immunoSEQ Assay, a bias-controlled multiplex PCR, was used to amplify TCRbeta CDR3 regions from genomic DNA. Concerning the study's data processing: The number of nucleated cells in each sample was estimated from the amplification of reference gene primers within the assay. To quantify the absolute abundance of each unique TCRbeta CDR3 rearrangement, sequence reads were collapsed and filtered. For each sample, productive Simpson clonality was calculated as the square root of Simpson's diversity index over productive rearrangements. TCRdb stores this immuneACCESS table with in-frame sequences only. Part of the clones is absent; in the studies checked, under half of the shortfall reflects unresolved V genes, and no reason is known for the rest. Clone size and the V and J calls come from that table; the DNA yielded D and trimming. Within this sample are 250,000 to 400,000 clones, with around 90% of them counted one time only. 2.9% of the sample rests with the top ten.

Trimming removed 1 base from V and 1 base from J, leaving 4 bases between the germline ends. The CDR3 goes from the cysteine to the phenylalanine over 13 residues. Left in the record is the CDR3 DNA by itself, 39 bases read in frame from the first base. What was sequenced was peripheral blood. The clonotype originates from a woman aged 25 to 39 with COVID-19, enrolled during active disease. The sequence is built from TRBV12-3 or TRBV12-4 and TRBJ1-1; no confident D gene assignment can be made. The DNA sequence is given as TGTGCCAGCAGTTTAGGGCCGAACACTGAAGCTTTCTTT. This encodes CASSLGPNTEAFF.